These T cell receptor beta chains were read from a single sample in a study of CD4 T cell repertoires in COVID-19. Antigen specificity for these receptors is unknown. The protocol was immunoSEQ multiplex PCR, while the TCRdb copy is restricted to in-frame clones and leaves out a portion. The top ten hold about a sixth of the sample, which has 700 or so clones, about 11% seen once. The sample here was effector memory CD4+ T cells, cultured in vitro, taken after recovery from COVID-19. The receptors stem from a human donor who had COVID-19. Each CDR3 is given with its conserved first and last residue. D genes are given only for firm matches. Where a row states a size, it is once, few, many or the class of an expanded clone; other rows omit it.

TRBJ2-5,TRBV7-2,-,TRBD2,TGTGCCAGCACCCTAAATCCCAGCGGGGGTGAGACCCAGTACTTC,CASTLNPSGGETQYF
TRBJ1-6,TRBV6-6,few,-,TGTGCCAGCAGTTACCCCGAACAAGGTTCACCCCTCCACTTT,CASSYPEQGSPLHF
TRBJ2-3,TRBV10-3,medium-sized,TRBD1,TGTGCCACCAGGGACAGCGAGGATACGCAGTATTTT,CATRDSEDTQYF
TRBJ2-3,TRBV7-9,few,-,TGTGCCACCTCAAGCCGAGGGAGCACAGATACGCAGTATTTT,CATSSRGSTDTQYF
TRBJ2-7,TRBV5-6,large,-,TGTGCCAGCAGCCGCGGTGACAGATCTTCCTCCTACGAGCAGTACTTC,CASSRGDRSSSYEQYF
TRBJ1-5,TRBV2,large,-,TGTGCCAGCAGTGTTGTAAGGAGCAATCAGCCCCAGCATTTT,CASSVVRSNQPQHF
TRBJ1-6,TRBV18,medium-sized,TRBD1,TGTGCCAGCTCACGATCGACAGGGGTCGCCTCACCCCTCCACTTT,CASSRSTGVASPLHF
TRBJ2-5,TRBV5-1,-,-,TGCGCCAGCAGCTTGGGGACGATACAAGAGACCCAGTACTTC,CASSLGTIQETQYF
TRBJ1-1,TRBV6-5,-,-,TGTGCCAGCAGTTACGGGGAGGCGAACACTGAAGCTTTCTTT,CASSYGEANTEAFF
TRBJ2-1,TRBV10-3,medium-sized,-,TGTGCCATCAGTGAGTCGCATTATGAGCAGTTCTTC,CAISESHYEQFF
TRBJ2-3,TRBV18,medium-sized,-,TGTGCCAGCTCTCCGAAGATCTCAGGGACTGGGGCAGATACGCAGTATTTT,CASSPKISGTGADTQYF
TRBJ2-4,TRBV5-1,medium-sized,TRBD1,TGCGCCAGTGCAAACCTGGGACAGCCTGTAGACATTCAGTACTTC,CASANLGQPVDIQYF
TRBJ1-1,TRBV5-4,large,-,TGTGCCAGCAGCTTGGGACGGCTGAACACTGAAGCTTTCTTT,CASSLGRLNTEAFF
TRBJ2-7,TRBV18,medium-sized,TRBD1,TGTGCCAGCTCACCACCGTCACAGGGGGAGCACGAGCAGTACTTC,CASSPPSQGEHEQYF